This TCR beta chain was captured by sequencing in a study of blood T cells in healthy people across ages. General study points: Naive CD4+ cell counts and diversity both ran higher in long-lived than in aged donors. The fall in TCR beta diversity per million T cells was roughly linear with age.

This clonotype has only one observation. Antigen unknown. This CDR3 contains 14 residues. The V gene end was trimmed by 0 bases and the J gene end by 7 bases; junction bases not matched to a gene: 3. CDR1 MNHEY and CDR2 SVGAGI come from the germline V gene. Using a J-beta primer mix together with a sample-barcoded 5' primer, a second PCR was run for roughly 7 to 12 cycles. TCRdb independently ran MiXCR on the 5' RACE reads; one entry per CDR3 protein. The sample carries roughly 700,000 distinct CDR3 sequences, around 49% recorded once. Material for sequencing was blood. This clonotype was sampled from a woman in her sixties in good health. V usage is TRBV6-5 and J usage is TRBJ1-3, with TRBD1 matching over 7 bases. In nucleotides, the CDR3 is TGTGCCAGCAGTTACTCGAGCAGGGGGAACACCATATATTTT. It is translated as CASSYSSRGNTIYF.